This TCR beta chain was sequenced during a study of blood T cell repertoires in COVID-19. Sequencing was performed with immunoSEQ multiplex PCR; in TCRdb, only in-frame clones are kept and a portion is missing. This sample has more than 110,000 clones, with approximately 88% found just once. Germline V gene lookup returns CDR1 MGHRA and CDR2 YSYEKL. CDR3 length equals 20 residues. J was trimmed by 6 bases and V by 1 base; bases with no gene match: 20. Input material: PBMCs or T cells enriched from blood (not recorded which). The chain uses TRBV4-1 and TRBJ1-5; 8 bases align to TRBD1. This clonotype originated in a man in his forties or fifties with acute COVID-19. The CDR3 loop reads CASSQGVYVGQGAPPQPQHF. CDR3 DNA: TGCGCCAGCAGCCAAGGGGTGTACGTCGGACAGGGCGCTCCCCCTCAGCCCCAGCATTTT.